Shown below are 32 T cell receptor beta chains from a single sample sequenced in a study. TCRdb called the 5' RACE reads again in MiXCR, with one record for every CDR3 protein. The sample records tens of thousands of distinct CDR3 sequences, around a quarter being singletons. Sequenced sample: memory CD4+ T cells sorted from blood. Described subset: memory CD4+ T cells, CD4+CD45RO+CD25-. These receptors all stem from a female donor with breast cancer.

This clonotype occurred a few times. The chain has TRBV7-3 and TRBJ2-7, with a weak D call TRBD1 (5 bases). CDR1 is SGHTA and CDR2 is FQGTGA in the germline V gene. The CDR3 is 16 amino acids. Trimming took off 5 bases at V and 1 base at J, with 18 bases between the two ends. For the CDR3, the DNA is TGTGCCAGCAGCCCCCATATCTCGACAGTGTCCTACGAGCAGTACTTC. Protein sequence: CASSPHISTVSYEQYF.

With respect to this clonotype: Sequence at one end of the junction differs from germline and may be a read error. The chain combines TRBV30 with TRBJ2-1; D unclear. The length of the CDR3 is 8 residues. Germline V gives CDR1 GTSNPN, CDR2 SVGIG (reference sequence). CDR3 residues: CACQNGHF. The CDR3 DNA follows: TGTGCCTGCCAGAACGGGCACTTC.

There are a few counts of this clonotype. V gene TRBV7-2 combines with J gene TRBJ2-3; the match to TRBD1 covers 7 bases. The germline V gene has CDR1 SGHTA and CDR2 FQGNSA. The CDR3 is 12 residues long. The V and J ends lost 11 bases and 6 bases, in that order; junction bases with no gene match: 8. The CDR3 DNA is TGTGCCGGGGACAGCCTCATCGATACGCAGTATTTT. Its protein is CAGDSLIDTQYF. Filled out from reference TRBV7-2 and TRBJ2-3, the complete variable domain reads GAGVSQSPSNKVTEKGKDVELRCDPISGHTALYWYRQSLGQGLEFLIYFQGNSAPDKSGLPSDRFSAERTGGSVSTLTIQRTQQEDSAVYLCAGDSLIDTQYFGPGTRLTVL.

The V and J genes are TRBV4-1 and TRBJ1-5, with unresolved D. The CDR3 length is 14 residues. Trimming pared 3 bases from V and 4 bases from J, leaving 10 bases between. The germline V gene encodes CDR1 MGHRA and CDR2 YSYEKL. The CDR3 nucleotides are TGCGCCAGCAGCCAGAGGAGCCAAAATCAGCCCCAGCATTTT. This gives the protein CASSQRSQNQPQHF.

As concerns this clonotype: It may be a read error: a sequence one base away is much more abundant. The rearrangement links TRBV6-5 to TRBJ1-2; TRBD1 might be the D (5 bases). CDR3 length: 14 amino acids. Germline V lookup: CDR1 MNHEY, CDR2 SVGAGI. CDR3 bases: TGTACCAGCAGTTACTGGCAGGGAGACTATGGCTACACCTTC. It yields the protein CTSSYWQGDYGYTF.

This clonotype came up many times. This chain links TRBV6-2 or TRBV6-3 with TRBJ2-7; 7 bases are shared with TRBD1. The CDR3 is made up of 13 amino acids. V lost 8 bases and J lost 5; bases outside the gene matches: 9. In germline, CDR1 is MNHEY, CDR2 SVGEGT. CDR3 region: CASARGGLNEQYF. CDR3 coding DNA: TGTGCCAGCGCGAGAGGGGGCTTGAACGAGCAGTACTTC.

This clonotype turned up a few times. The chain combines TRBV11-2 with TRBJ2-1; 7 bases line up with TRBD2. V lost 0 bases, J lost 7 bases, and 6 bases stayed unmatched. CDR1 is SGHAT, CDR2 FQNNGV, per germline. The CDR3 contains 15 residues. Written as DNA, the CDR3 is TGTGCCAGCAGCTTAGAGGGAGGGGATTTGAATGAGCAGTTCTTC. It encodes CASSLEGGDLNEQFF.

This clonotype was seen repeatedly, ten times or more. The V call is TRBV12-3 or TRBV12-4, the J call TRBJ2-1, with 12 positions matching TRBD2. This CDR3 has 13 amino acids. The V and J ends lost 9 bases and 6 bases, in that order; junction bases with no gene match: 3. The DNA of the CDR3 is TGTGCCAGTAAACTAGCGGGAGGCAATGAGCAGTTCTTC. It encodes CASKLAGGNEQFF.

V usage is TRBV5-5 and J usage is TRBJ2-1; D might be TRBD1 or TRBD2, each matching 5 bases. The CDR3 sequence is 17 residues long. Germline values: CDR1 SGHKS, CDR2 YYEKEE (reference sequence). V lost 0 bases to trimming and J lost 7 bases, with 20 bases between them. The DNA of the CDR3 is TGTGCCAGCAGCTTGGAGGCGAGGGGTTACGTAAGGAATGAGCAGTTCTTC. Amino acids: CASSLEARGYVRNEQFF.

This clonotype was counted a few times. The chain combines TRBV3-1 with TRBJ2-1; possible D gene TRBD2, 6 bases. The V and J ends lost 4 bases and 1 base respectively, with 8 bases between them. This CDR3 comprises 14 residues. Germline CDR1 reads LGHDT; CDR2 reads YNNKEL (reference sequence). The CDR3 here is CASSLAASYNEQFF. Written as DNA, the CDR3 is TGTGCCAGCAGCCTAGCGGCTTCCTACAATGAGCAGTTCTTC.

This chain links TRBV2 with TRBJ2-3; the D gene is possibly TRBD1 (5 bases). Germline CDR1 SNHLY, CDR2 FYNNEI. V dropped 7 bases and J dropped 2 bases, with 10 bases sitting between them. The CDR3 extends over 13 amino acids. In DNA, the CDR3 is TGTGCCAGCAAACAGGTGAACACAGATACGCAGTATTTT. This sequence encodes CASKQVNTDTQYF.

This clonotype is labeled as medium-sized. In nucleotides, the CDR3 is TGTGCCAGCAGTAACGGGGACTTATACAATGAGCAGTTCTTC. Amino acids: CASSNGDLYNEQFF. The V call is TRBV6-2 or TRBV6-3, the J call TRBJ2-1; tentatively, D is TRBD2 (6 bases). Trimming took off 5 bases at V and 4 bases at J, with 12 bases between the two ends. CDR3 size: 14 residues. The germline CDR1 and CDR2 sequences are MNHEY and SVGEGT.

This clonotype was found a few times. The chain combines TRBV10-1 with TRBJ1-6, with 10 bases lining up with TRBD1. V was clipped by 8 bases and J by 13 bases; unmatched bases: 14. The CDR3 has 15 amino acids. In germline, CDR1 is WNHNN, CDR2 SYGVQD (reference sequence). This CDR3 is CASQRGTGAGQPLHF. The CDR3 DNA sequence: TGCGCCAGCCAAAGAGGGACAGGGGCAGGGCAGCCCCTCCACTTT.

The V call is TRBV4-2, the J call TRBJ2-7; 12 bases line up with TRBD1. CDR3 length equals 15 residues. Germline CDR1 is LGHNA and CDR2 is YNFKEQ. The ends lost 1 base at V and 6 bases at J; junction bases unmatched: 4. Here the CDR3 reads CASSQAGDRGREQYF. CDR3 sequence (DNA): TGTGCCAGCAGCCAAGCGGGGGACAGGGGGCGCGAGCAGTACTTC.

V usage is TRBV5-1 and J usage is TRBJ2-2, with D maybe TRBD1 (6 bases). V lost 4 bases and J lost 0, with 22 bases in between. The germline V gene encodes CDR1 SGHRS and CDR2 YFSETQ. This CDR3 is 19 amino acids long. Here the CDR3 DNA reads TGCGCCAGCAGCAGATTGGGATGGACAGAGGGAACGAACACCGGGGAGCTGTTTTTT. It codes for CASSRLGWTEGTNTGELFF.

This clonotype was recorded a few times. The chain employs TRBV27 and TRBJ1-1; D remains unclear. Germline V gene lookup returns CDR1 MNHEY and CDR2 SMNVEV (reference sequence). The V end lost 6 bases, the J end lost 4 bases, and 6 bases lay between the germline ends. This CDR3 contains 11 residues. The CDR3 DNA reads TGTGCCAGCAGGGGAGGCACTGAAGCTTTCTTT. This gives the protein CASRGGTEAFF.

The chain links TRBV4-3 to TRBJ2-7, with D possibly matching TRBD1 (6 bases). CDR1 is LGHNA and CDR2 is YSLEER in the germline V gene. The CDR3 spans 14 residues. Trimming removed 0 bases from V and 5 bases from J, with 11 bases in between. The DNA of the CDR3 is TGCGCCAGCAGCCAAGATCCAGGGGACCACGAGCAGTACTTC. It specifies CASSQDPGDHEQYF.

Concerning this clonotype itself: A much larger clone differs from this one at a single base, so this may be a read error. This sequence joins TRBV20-1 and TRBJ2-7, with D unresolved. The CDR3 has 13 residues. The germline V gene has CDR1 DFQATT and CDR2 SNEGSKA (reference sequence). Trimming removed 1 base at V and 4 bases at J, with 11 bases between. The CDR3 nucleotides are TGCAGTGCTAGAGGAAACCTGAGTTACGAGCAGTACTTC. Translation: CSARGNLSYEQYF.

The genes are TRBV5-1 and TRBJ2-1; possibly TRBD1 or TRBD2 for D (7 bases each). The V gene lost 1 base and the J gene lost 10 bases, with 21 bases spanning the gap. The CDR3 is made up of 16 amino acids. Germline V lookup: CDR1 SGHRS, CDR2 YFSETQ. Here the CDR3 reads CASSLSTGAGVGEQFF. In nucleotides, the CDR3 is TGCGCCAGCAGCTTGAGCACAGGGGCGGGGGTAGGCGAGCAGTTCTTC.

The chain carries TRBV3-1 and TRBJ2-7; 8 bases map to TRBD2. The germline gives CDR1 LGHDT, CDR2 YNNKEL (reference sequence). CDR3 length: 16 residues. The junction had 12 bases not matched to a gene; V was cut back by 4 bases and J by 4 bases. The CDR3, as DNA: TGTGCCAGCAGCCGGAATCGGGGGGGGGTGAGGTACGAGCAGTACTTC. Translation: CASSRNRGGVRYEQYF.

This clonotype was seen repeatedly, ten times or more. This chain links TRBV20-1 with TRBJ1-4; no firm D call. The length of the CDR3 is 17 residues. V was trimmed by 0 bases and J by 2 bases, leaving 16 bases between them. Germline V gene sequence: CDR1 DFQATT, CDR2 SNEGSKA (reference sequence). This CDR3 reads CSARDPSRLGTNEKLFF. The DNA for the CDR3 is TGCAGTGCTAGAGATCCCTCAAGGCTAGGGACTAATGAAAAACTGTTTTTT.

The chain uses TRBV7-9 and TRBJ2-2, with 9 positions matching TRBD2. Trimming cost V 0 bases and J 1 base; bases outside gene matches: 3. This CDR3 contains 17 residues. Germline-derived CDR1 and CDR2 are SEHNR and FQNEAQ (reference sequence). The CDR3, as DNA: TGTGCCAGCAGCTTAGCGGTGACTAGCGGGAACACCGGGGAGCTGTTTTTT. Translating it yields CASSLAVTSGNTGELFF.

This clonotype has a handful of counts. No conserved phenylalanine or tryptophan ends this CDR3, so it is likely a read error. This chain links TRBV7-9 with TRBJ1-1; D possibly corresponds to TRBD1 (6 bases). Looked up from germline, CDR1 is SEHNR and CDR2 is FQNEAQ (reference sequence). The ends were cut back, 11 bases at V and 0 bases at J, with 13 bases in the middle. This CDR3 has 13 amino acids. The CDR3: CAARGGVNTEAFS. The CDR3 DNA reads TGTGCCGCCAGAGGGGGAGTGAACACTGAAGCTTTCTCT.

This clonotype came up a few times. The chain couples TRBV2 to TRBJ1-5; TRBD1 matches 9 bases. The length of the CDR3 is 14 residues. Germline lookup yields CDR1 SNHLY and CDR2 FYNNEI. Trimming took 8 bases from V and 9 from J; bases not matched to a gene: 11. The CDR3 spells CASQRQGGGRPQHF. In DNA form, the CDR3 reads TGTGCCAGCCAAAGACAGGGGGGGGGTCGGCCCCAGCATTTT. The whole variable domain, filled in from reference TRBV2 and TRBJ1-5, reads EPEVTQTPSHQVTQMGQEVILRCVPISNHLYFYWYRQILGQKVEFLVSFYNNEISEKSEIFDDQFSVERPDGSNFTLKIRSTKLEDSAMYFCASQRQGGGRPQHFGDGTRLSIL.

CDR3 amino acids: CASRPTSGGTYEQYF. The CDR3 coding sequence is TGTGCCAGCAGACCCACTAGCGGGGGAACCTACGAGCAGTACTTC. The V call is TRBV7-9, the J call TRBJ2-7; 11 bases fit TRBD2. Germline CDR1 and CDR2: SEHNR and FQNEAQ (reference sequence). Losses at the gene ends were 6 bases for V and 2 bases for J; bases not matched to a gene: 6. The CDR3 totals 15 residues. The full variable domain, with the rest looked up from reference TRBV7-9 and TRBJ2-7, is DTGVSQNPRHKITKRGQNVTFRCDPISEHNRLYWYRQTLGQGPEFLTYFQNEAQLEKSRLLSDRFSAERPKGSFSTLEIQRTEQGDSAMYLCASRPTSGGTYEQYFGPGTRLTVT.

This clonotype was counted between two and nine times. J is TRBJ2-7 and V is TRBV7-2, with D tentatively TRBD1 or TRBD2 (5 bases each). Germline V gene sequence: CDR1 SGHTA, CDR2 FQGNSA. V dropped 5 bases and J dropped 2 bases, with 19 bases sitting between them. This CDR3 is 16 amino acids long. CDR3 sequence (DNA): TGTGCCAGCAGCCTGGGGACCTCCTATAATCCCTACGAGCAGTACTTC. Its translation: CASSLGTSYNPYEQYF.

V gene TRBV3-1 combines with J gene TRBJ1-5; no firm D call. CDR3 length: 14 residues. The germline V gene encodes CDR1 LGHDT and CDR2 YNNKEL (reference sequence). Trimming stripped 0 bases from V and 3 bases from J, with 6 bases between. CDR3 sequence reads: CASSQEGVNQPQHF. In nucleotides, the CDR3 is TGTGCCAGCAGCCAAGAGGGAGTCAATCAGCCCCAGCATTTT. Full variable domain (remainder filled in from reference TRBV3-1 and TRBJ1-5): DTAVSQTPKYLVTQMGNDKSIKCEQNLGHDTMYWYKQDSKKFLKIMFSYNNKELIINETVPNRFSPKSPDKAHLNLHINSLELGDSAVYFCASSQEGVNQPQHFGDGTRLSIL.

This sequence joins TRBV30 and TRBJ2-1, with TRBD2 identical over 7 bases. This CDR3 has 14 amino acids. Germline assignment: CDR1 GTSNPN and CDR2 SVGIG (reference sequence). Trimming took 5 bases from V and 2 from J; bases not matched to a gene: 6. DNA for the CDR3: TGTGCCTGGTATTCTAGCGGACCCTACAATGAGCAGTTCTTC. Translated, it gives CAWYSSGPYNEQFF.

Details on this clonotype: A much larger clone lies one base from this, so it may be a read error. The conserved phenylalanine or tryptophan normally closing the CDR3 is absent here, so this likely arose from a read error. The CDR3 nucleotides are TGTGCCAGCGTGGGAGGCTCCTACAATGAGCAGTTCTGC. It yields the protein CASVGGSYNEQFC. The V gene is TRBV27, the J gene TRBJ2-1, with a tentative D call TRBD2 (6 bases). CDR3 length equals 13 residues. Germline CDR1 and CDR2: MNHEY and SMNVEV (reference sequence). V shed 8 bases and J shed 0 bases, with 8 bases lying between them.

This clonotype was seen a handful of times. The chain combines TRBV27 with TRBJ2-5; D gene unclear. The CDR3 consists of 12 residues. V dropped 5 bases and J dropped 7 bases, with 11 bases sitting between them. Germline values: CDR1 MNHEY, CDR2 SMNVEV (reference sequence). The DNA of the CDR3 is TGTGCCAGCAGTCCCGGACGAGGGACCCAGTACTTC. Translated: CASSPGRGTQYF.

This clonotype was seen repeatedly, ten times or more. The chain links TRBV6-5 to TRBJ2-2; D gene ambiguous. CDR3 length equals 15 residues. The germline gives CDR1 MNHEY, CDR2 SVGAGI. V lost 0 bases and J lost 0, with 5 bases in between. The chain's CDR3 is CASSYSTSNTGELFF. For the CDR3, the DNA is TGTGCCAGCAGTTACTCGACTTCGAACACCGGGGAGCTGTTTTTT.

V is TRBV6-2 or TRBV6-3 and J is TRBJ2-1, with 9 bases matching TRBD1. In germline, CDR1 is MNHEY, CDR2 SVGEGT. The junction had 9 bases not matched to a gene; V was cut back by 6 bases and J by 6 bases. The CDR3 length is 15 residues. The CDR3 bases are TGTGCCAGCAGCCCCCCAACGGGACAGGGCAATGAGCAGTTCTTC. This translates into CASSPPTGQGNEQFF.